This passage covers 25 T cell receptor beta chains from one sample sequenced in a study of persistence of HIV-infected CD4 T cells. Stimulation used approximately 9.5 ug/mL lysate from CMV-infected fibroblasts. CD40L-negative CD69-negative CD45RO-high memory CD4+ T cells were sorted as populations depleted of antigen-responding cells. The immunoSEQ assay was version 4, run in survey mode. The method was immunoSEQ multiplex PCR; TCRdb's version includes in-frame clones alone and lacks a portion of them. Of 25,000 to 30,000 clones detected, almost 85% appear once; the ten largest clones hold less than 5%. Antigens for these TCRs are unknown. The material was CD4+ T cells sorted from PBMCs after 18-hour stimulation, obtained from a patient who received antiretroviral therapy. The receptors here all came from an adult man with HIV who was CMV-seropositive.

This clone was found a few times. The rearrangement links TRBV18 to TRBJ2-3; D perhaps matches TRBD2 (5 bases). With 4 bases removed from V and 0 bases from J, the gap between germline ends came to 14 bases. Germline CDR1 and CDR2: KGHSH and LQKENI. The CDR3 is 16 amino acids. The CDR3 protein is CASSLASPGSTDTQYF. The CDR3 bases are TGTGCCAGCTCACTCGCCAGTCCGGGGAGCACAGATACGCAGTATTTT.

The gene calls are TRBV5-1 and TRBJ2-1; TRBD1 matches 7 bases. The V and J ends lost 4 bases and 8 bases, in that order; junction bases with no gene match: 15. This CDR3 is built from 16 residues. CDR1 and CDR2 from the germline V gene are SGHRS and YFSETQ. DNA for the CDR3: TGCGCCAGCAGCCTACGACAGGGTCCTCCGTCTTATGAGCAGTTCTTC. Protein sequence: CASSLRQGPPSYEQFF.

This clone was detected only once. This sequence joins TRBV24-1 and TRBJ2-2, with D possibly TRBD1 on 5 matching bases. The CDR3 has 14 residues. V was clipped by 9 bases and J by 4 bases, with 14 bases between them. The germline V gene encodes CDR1 KGHDR and CDR2 SFDVKD. CDR3 coding DNA: TGTGCCACCGCGTCTGGGGCAAGCACCGGGGAGCTGTTTTTT. It codes for CATASGASTGELFF.

This clone was seen a single time. The chain joins TRBV19 to TRBJ1-6; D unclear. V lost 3 bases to trimming and J lost 10 bases, with 10 bases between them. Germline V gene lookup returns CDR1 LNHDA and CDR2 SQIVND (reference sequence). The CDR3 length is 13 residues. The CDR3 region is CASSMENSSPLHF. DNA of the CDR3: TGTGCCAGTAGTATGGAGAACAGCTCACCCCTCCACTTT.

This rearrangement joins TRBV28 to TRBJ1-1, with TRBD1 identical over 12 bases. CDR1 is MDHEN, CDR2 SYDVKM, per germline. V shed 7 bases and J 1 base; nucleotides not matched to a gene: 7. The CDR3 runs 16 residues. Here the CDR3 DNA reads TGTGCCAGCAAGACCGGGACAGGGGGCGGGAACACTGAAGCTTTCTTT. It yields the protein CASKTGTGGGNTEAFF.

The chain carries TRBV10-3 and TRBJ2-7; TRBD2 agrees at 11 bases. This CDR3 contains 13 residues. Germline CDR1 is ENHRY and CDR2 is SYGVKD. The V and J ends lost 9 bases and 1 base, in that order; junction bases with no gene match: 2. CDR3 nucleotide sequence: TGTGCCATAAGACTAGCGGGGTCCTACGAGCAGTACTTC. It yields the protein CAIRLAGSYEQYF.

This chain links TRBV6-5 with TRBJ1-2; 8 bases line up with TRBD1. This CDR3 has 15 amino acids. Germline V gene sequence: CDR1 MNHEY, CDR2 SVGAGI. V lost 5 bases to trimming and J lost 4 bases; unmatched junction nucleotides: 9. CDR3: CASSLTGGGTYGYTF. The CDR3 nucleotides read TGTGCCAGCAGTCTCACAGGGGGTGGGACCTATGGCTACACCTTC.

This clone has only one observation. This chain links TRBV28 with TRBJ2-3; TRBD2 aligns across 9 bases. Losses at the gene ends were 2 bases for V and 5 bases for J; bases not matched to a gene: 5. Per germline, CDR1 MDHEN and CDR2 SYDVKM. The CDR3 contains 15 residues. CDR3 nucleotides: TGTGCCAGCAGTTTACCGGGACTAGCAATAGATACGCAGTATTTT. Residues: CASSLPGLAIDTQYF.

This chain joins TRBV9 and TRBJ2-2, with D perhaps matching TRBD1 or TRBD2 (5 bases each). Germline V gives CDR1 SGDLS, CDR2 YYNGEE. V lost 6 bases to trimming and J lost 0 bases, with 12 bases between them. This CDR3 contains 15 residues. The DNA for the CDR3 is TGTGCCAGCAAAAGCGGACAATCGAACACCGGGGAGCTGTTTTTT. This encodes CASKSGQSNTGELFF.

A single count supports this clone. This sequence joins TRBV5-1 and TRBJ2-3; D not certain. CDR1 and CDR2 from the germline V gene are SGHRS and YFSETQ. The CDR3 is 14 amino acids. V lost 0 bases and J lost 4, with 9 bases in between. CDR3 nucleotides: TGCGCCAGCAGCTTGGGGCAGAGAGCAGATACGCAGTATTTT. This gives the protein CASSLGQRADTQYF.

The V gene is TRBV19, the J gene TRBJ1-1, with D perhaps TRBD1 (6 bases). V was trimmed by 6 bases and J by 0 bases, leaving 11 bases between them. Germline CDR1 and CDR2: LNHDA and SQIVND (reference sequence). The CDR3 sequence is 14 residues long. CDR3 nucleotide sequence: TGTGCCAGTAGCGTGGGGGCTTTGAACACTGAAGCTTTCTTT. It yields the protein CASSVGALNTEAFF.

V and J are TRBV7-6 and TRBJ2-7; possibly TRBD1 for D (6 bases). Germline CDR1 reads SGHVS; CDR2 reads FNYEAQ. Trimming pared 0 bases from V and 4 bases from J, leaving 13 bases between. CDR3 length: 15 amino acids. CDR3 nucleotide sequence: TGTGCCAGCAGCTTAGCGTCCGGCAGGGGTTACGAGCAGTACTTC. This encodes CASSLASGRGYEQYF.

The genes are TRBV19 and TRBJ2-7; tentatively, D is TRBD1 (6 bases). The CDR3 runs 13 residues. The V end lost 3 bases, the J end lost 1 base, and 7 bases lay between the germline ends. The germline gives CDR1 LNHDA, CDR2 SQIVND (reference sequence). The CDR3 region has the DNA TGTGCCAGTAGTATGCAGGGGTCCTACGAGCAGTACTTC. As protein: CASSMQGSYEQYF.

V and J are TRBV7-9 and TRBJ1-6; 7 bases are a match to TRBD1. The V gene's germline CDR1 is SEHNR and CDR2 FQNEAQ (reference sequence). V trimming: 5 bases; J trimming: 5 bases; junction bases outside the gene matches: 6. This CDR3 spans 15 amino acids. The CDR3 DNA sequence: TGTGCCAGCAGCCCGTACAGGGGCAATAATTCACCCCTCCACTTT. Translated, it gives CASSPYRGNNSPLHF.

The chain uses TRBV14 and TRBJ1-6; perhaps TRBD1 as D (5 bases). The V gene lost 4 bases and the J gene lost 9 bases, with 13 bases spanning the gap. The CDR3 length is 14 residues. Germline V gives CDR1 SGHDN, CDR2 FVKESK. CDR3 coding DNA: TGTGCCAGCAGCCCGGGACTGTGGGGTTCACCCCTCCACTTT. Amino acid sequence: CASSPGLWGSPLHF. Full variable domain (remainder filled in from reference TRBV14 and TRBJ1-6): EAGVTQFPSHSVIEKGQTVTLRCDPISGHDNLYWYRRVMGKEIKFLLHFVKESKQDESGMPNNRFLAERTGGTYSTLKVQPAELEDSGVYFCASSPGLWGSPLHFGNGTRLTVT.

This chain joins TRBV27 and TRBJ1-1; D not resolved. The V end lost 6 bases, the J end lost 1 base, and 9 bases lay between the germline ends. CDR3 size: 13 residues. Germline-derived CDR1 and CDR2 are MNHEY and SMNVEV (reference sequence). The CDR3 DNA reads as TGTGCCAGCAGCCCAAGGAGGAACACTGAAGCTTTCTTT. Translating gives CASSPRRNTEAFF.

V gene TRBV12-3 or TRBV12-4 combines with J gene TRBJ2-7, with a tentative D call TRBD1 (6 bases). The CDR3 sequence is 11 residues long. V lost 8 bases and J lost 3, with 8 bases in between. DNA of the CDR3: TGTGCCAGCCTAGGGGGCTACGAGCAGTACTTC. Protein sequence: CASLGGYEQYF.

The V call is TRBV21-1, the J call TRBJ1-3. TRBV21-1 is a recognized pseudogene. The CDR3 has 14 residues. DNA for the CDR3: TGTGCCAGCAGCAAAGGGTTTCCTGGAAACACCATATATTTT. Translation: CASSKGFPGNTIYF.

The chain couples TRBV7-3 to TRBJ1-1; D is undetermined. The germline CDR1 and CDR2 sequences are SGHTA and FQGTGA. The CDR3 totals 13 residues. Trimming removed 2 bases from V and 4 bases from J, with 8 bases in between. For the CDR3, the DNA is TGTGCCAGCAGCTTACTATCCGGCACTGAAGCTTTCTTT. It yields the protein CASSLLSGTEAFF.

This chain connects TRBV7-9 to TRBJ1-6, with TRBD1 matching 8 bases. This CDR3 has 15 residues. With 1 base clipped from V and 10 bases from J, the junction kept 6 bases outside the gene matches. Germline CDR1 reads SEHNR; CDR2 reads FQNEAQ (reference sequence). This chain's CDR3 is CASSLDQGAGSPLHF. The CDR3, as DNA: TGTGCCAGCAGCTTAGACCAGGGGGCGGGATCACCCCTCCACTTT. The full variable domain, rest sourced from reference TRBV7-9 and TRBJ1-6, is DTGVSQNPRHKITKRGQNVTFRCDPISEHNRLYWYRQTLGQGPEFLTYFQNEAQLEKSRLLSDRFSAERPKGSFSTLEIQRTEQGDSAMYLCASSLDQGAGSPLHFGNGTRLTVT.

The chain links TRBV28 to TRBJ2-2; perhaps D is TRBD1 or TRBD2 (7 bases each). The CDR3 spans 15 residues. V was cut by 8 bases and J by 6 bases, with 19 bases left in between. CDR1 MDHEN and CDR2 SYDVKM come from the germline V gene. The CDR3 region is CASGGGEGASGELFF. As DNA, the CDR3 is TGTGCCAGCGGAGGCGGGGAGGGGGCCTCCGGGGAGCTGTTTTTT.

J is TRBJ2-1 and V is TRBV5-4, with unresolved D. V was trimmed by 2 bases and J by 5 bases, leaving 8 bases between them. The CDR3 loop spans 13 amino acids. Germline V CDR1 and CDR2: SGHNT, YYREEE (reference sequence). As DNA, the CDR3 is TGTGCCAGCAGCTTACCGAGAAACAATGAGCAGTTCTTC. The encoded protein is CASSLPRNNEQFF.

The chain carries TRBV6-5 and TRBJ2-2; D is possibly TRBD2 (5 bases). CDR1 MNHEY and CDR2 SVGAGI come from the germline V gene. Trimming stripped 6 bases from V and 4 bases from J, with 9 bases between. CDR3 length: 13 amino acids. The CDR3 reads CASRRDATGELFF. CDR3 DNA: TGTGCCAGCAGACGGGATGCCACCGGGGAGCTGTTTTTT.

The chain carries TRBV3-1 (or the pseudogene TRBV3-2) and TRBJ2-4; D is undetermined. V was shortened by 4 bases and J by 8 bases, with 9 bases between the two germline ends. Germline V gene lookup returns CDR1 LGHDT and CDR2 YNNKEL (reference sequence). CDR3 length: 12 residues. CDR3 DNA: TGTGCCAGCAGCCCCCGCCTCGACATTCAGTACTTC. It translates to CASSPRLDIQYF.

The CDR3 spells CASSLTLGDVEAFF. The CDR3 nucleotides read TGTGCCAGCTCACTTACTTTGGGGGATGTTGAAGCTTTCTTT. The genes are TRBV18 and TRBJ1-1, with D possibly being TRBD1 (5 bases). Trimming pared 4 bases from V and 7 bases from J, leaving 16 bases between. The germline gives CDR1 KGHSH, CDR2 LQKENI. The CDR3 totals 14 residues. Full variable domain (rest looked up from reference TRBV18 and TRBJ1-1): NAGVMQNPRHLVRRRGQEARLRCSPMKGHSHVYWYRQLPEEGLKFMVYLQKENIIDESGMPKERFSAEFPKEGPSILRIQQVVRGDSAAYFCASSLTLGDVEAFFGQGTRLTVV.